Below, 11 T cell receptor beta chains from the same sample are listed, as sequenced in a study of T-cell reconstitution after alpha-beta-depleted transplantation in children. Molecular barcoding with unique molecular identifiers was used for the TCRbeta library. TCRdb passed the PCR reads through MiXCR, listing each CDR3 protein once. The sample includes 200,000 or so distinct CDR3 sequences, roughly 6.5% of them seen just once. The sample consisted of PBMCs, taken before TCRalphabeta/CD19-depleted stem cell transplant. The receptors were sampled from a girl under two years old with combined immunodeficiency, due to receive a stem cell transplant.

This clonotype was seen many times. The gene calls are TRBV7-3 and TRBJ2-1; the D is unclear. The CDR3 length is 17 residues. Trimming took 5 bases from V and 4 from J, leaving 21 bases between them. Germline lookup yields CDR1 SGHTA and CDR2 FQGTGA. CDR3 amino acids: CASSATGRPNTYNEQFF. The CDR3 DNA sequence: TGTGCCAGCAGCGCCACCGGCCGTCCTAATACTTACAATGAGCAGTTCTTC. The full variable domain, with the rest looked up from reference TRBV7-3 and TRBJ2-1, is GAGVSQTPSNKVTEKGKYVELRCDPISGHTALYWYRQSLGQGPEFLIYFQGTGAADDSGLPNDRFFAVRPEGSVSTLKIQRTERGDSAVYLCASSATGRPNTYNEQFFGPGTRLTVL.

The chain joins TRBV20-1 to TRBJ2-5; D perhaps matches TRBD1 (5 bases). This CDR3 is built from 12 residues. Germline CDR1 and CDR2: DFQATT and SNEGSKA (reference sequence). In nucleotides, the CDR3 is TGCAGCGAAGCCGGTTTAAGGGGGACCCAGTACTTC. Amino acid sequence: CSEAGLRGTQYF.

This clonotype was picked up many times. The rearrangement joins TRBV29-1 to TRBJ2-7; D is unclear. Germline V lookup: CDR1 SQVTM, CDR2 ANQGSEA. Trimming took off 3 bases at V and 0 bases at J, with 9 bases between the two ends. This CDR3 is 13 amino acids long. The CDR3 coding sequence is TGCAGCGTTGACAATTCTAGCTCCTACGAGCAGTACTTC. Its protein is CSVDNSSSYEQYF.

This clonotype came up many times. V is TRBV7-6 and J is TRBJ2-7, with 7 bases that match TRBD1. Germline V lookup: CDR1 SGHVS, CDR2 FNYEAQ. After removal of 5 bases from V and 1 base from J, the junction contained 5 bases not matched to a gene. CDR3 length equals 14 residues. The DNA for the CDR3 is TGTGCCAGCAGCGCCTACAGGGGTTCCTACGAGCAGTACTTC. The encoded protein is CASSAYRGSYEQYF.

Ten or more counts support this clonotype. This chain connects TRBV4-1 to TRBJ2-1; TRBD2 matches 7 bases. There are 16 residues in the CDR3. Germline CDR1 and CDR2: MGHRA and YSYEKL. V lost 1 base, J lost 7 bases, and 10 bases stayed unmatched. The CDR3 region has the DNA TGCGCCAGCAGCCAAGTCGGGGGTAGCGGGCTAAATGAGCAGTTCTTC. Translation: CASSQVGGSGLNEQFF.

This clonotype was counted ten times or more. V gene TRBV28 combines with J gene TRBJ1-3; D perhaps matches TRBD1 (5 bases). The CDR3 totals 18 residues. Trimming took 1 base from V and 0 from J, leaving 16 bases between them. CDR1 and CDR2 from the germline V gene are MDHEN and SYDVKM. CDR3 amino acids: CASSLFRGAVNSGNTIYF. The CDR3 DNA reads as TGTGCCAGCAGTTTATTTCGAGGGGCAGTCAACTCTGGAAACACCATATATTTT.

This clonotype has at least ten counts. J is TRBJ1-2 and V is TRBV28; D is unclear. Germline assignment: CDR1 MDHEN and CDR2 SYDVKM. V gave up 5 bases and J gave up 4 bases, with 17 bases separating them. The CDR3 spans 15 residues. The CDR3 nucleotides are TGTGCCAGCAGTAATTTGCCCGGTGTGGGCTATGGCTACACCTTC. The encoded protein is CASSNLPGVGYGYTF.

This clonotype was observed many times. This chain connects TRBV12-3 or TRBV12-4 to TRBJ2-1; D is unresolved. The ends were cut back, 2 bases at V and 7 bases at J, with 9 bases in the middle. The CDR3 spans 13 residues. CDR3 protein: CASSLSDLNEQFF. Written as DNA, the CDR3 is TGTGCCAGCAGTTTATCTGACTTGAATGAGCAGTTCTTC.

This clonotype was seen repeatedly, ten times or more. The CDR3 nucleotides are TGTGCCAGCAGTTTTTATCCGGGAGGGCCGGGGAATGAGCAGTTCTTC. It encodes CASSFYPGGPGNEQFF. The chain recombines TRBV28 with TRBJ2-1; 8 nucleotides agree with TRBD2. V was pared by 3 bases and J by 7 bases, with 11 bases of the junction left unmatched. This CDR3 has 16 residues. Germline V gene lookup returns CDR1 MDHEN and CDR2 SYDVKM.

This clonotype was found many times. This rearrangement joins TRBV7-2 to TRBJ2-1; D possibly uses TRBD1 or TRBD2 (5 bases each). V lost 5 bases to trimming and J lost 11 bases, with 19 bases between them. CDR3 length: 14 residues. Germline CDR1 reads SGHTA; CDR2 reads FQGNSA. CDR3 loop: CASSQTVSLAQQFF. The CDR3 nucleotides read TGTGCCAGCAGCCAGACAGTAAGTCTAGCTCAGCAGTTCTTC.

This clonotype has at least ten counts. V is TRBV28 and J is TRBJ2-6; D perhaps matches TRBD1 (6 bases). This CDR3 is 18 amino acids long. The V end was cut by 2 bases, the J end by 0 bases, with 14 bases between. Germline lookup yields CDR1 MDHEN and CDR2 SYDVKM. The CDR3, as DNA: TGTGCCAGCAGTTTACTGGGACAAGCGATCTCTGGGGCCAACGTCCTGACTTTC. It codes for CASSLLGQAISGANVLTF.